This T cell receptor (beta chain) was captured by sequencing in a study of blood T cell repertoires in COVID-19. At the level of the study: From T cells, B-cell-depleted T cells, or PBMCs came the material, which was cDNA or gDNA.

In the authors' methods: Reference gene primer amplification in the assay estimated nucleated cell counts. Clones were read by immunoSEQ multiplex PCR, and TCRdb kept only the in-frame ones, dropping some. V, J and clone size are those of that table, while D and trimming were read from the DNA. Among around 190,000 clones listed, roughly 91% were seen once. CDR3 length equals 15 residues. The material sequenced was peripheral blood. This TCR derives from a human donor in a cohort sampled during active COVID-19. This chain connects TRBV21-1 to TRBJ2-1; the D call in the table, TRBD1, was not verified against the DNA. TRBV21-1 is reported as a pseudogene. The CDR3, as DNA: TGTGCCAGCAGCAAAGTTCTTGGGGGCAACAATGAGCAGTTCTTC. It yields the protein CASSKVLGGNNEQFF.